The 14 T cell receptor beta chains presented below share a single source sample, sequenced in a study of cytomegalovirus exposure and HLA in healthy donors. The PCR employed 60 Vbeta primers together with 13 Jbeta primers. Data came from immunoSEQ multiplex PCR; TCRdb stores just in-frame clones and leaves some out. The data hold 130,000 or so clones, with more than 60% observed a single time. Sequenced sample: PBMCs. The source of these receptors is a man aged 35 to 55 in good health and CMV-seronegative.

In DNA form, the CDR3 reads TGCGCCAGCAGCTTAGACAGTAGATTCTACGAGCAGTACTTC. Its translation: CASSLDSRFYEQYF. The chain carries TRBV5-1 and TRBJ2-5; D is possibly TRBD1 (5 bases). The J call could be wrong; TRBJ2-7 is a better fit for the DNA end. The CDR3 runs 14 residues. Germline-derived CDR1 and CDR2 are SGHRS and YFSETQ.

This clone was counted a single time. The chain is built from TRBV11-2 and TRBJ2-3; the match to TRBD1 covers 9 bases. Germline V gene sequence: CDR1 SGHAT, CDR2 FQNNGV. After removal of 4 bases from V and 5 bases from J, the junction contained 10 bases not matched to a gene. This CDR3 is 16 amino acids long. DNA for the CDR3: TGTGCCAGCAGCTCCCCGGACAGGGGAGCGATAGATACGCAGTATTTT. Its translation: CASSSPDRGAIDTQYF.

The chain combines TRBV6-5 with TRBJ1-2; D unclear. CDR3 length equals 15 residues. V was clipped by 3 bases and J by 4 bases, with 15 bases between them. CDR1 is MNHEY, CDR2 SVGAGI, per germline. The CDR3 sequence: CASSYSPGSGYGYTF. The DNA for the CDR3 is TGTGCCAGCAGTTATTCGCCGGGAAGTGGCTATGGCTACACCTTC.

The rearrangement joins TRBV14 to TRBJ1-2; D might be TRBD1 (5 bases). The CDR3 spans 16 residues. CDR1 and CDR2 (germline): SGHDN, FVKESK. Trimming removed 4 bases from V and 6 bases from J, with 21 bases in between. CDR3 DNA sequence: TGTGCCAGCAGCCTTAATAGGGGCGGCTATGGAGATGGCTACACCTTC. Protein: CASSLNRGGYGDGYTF.

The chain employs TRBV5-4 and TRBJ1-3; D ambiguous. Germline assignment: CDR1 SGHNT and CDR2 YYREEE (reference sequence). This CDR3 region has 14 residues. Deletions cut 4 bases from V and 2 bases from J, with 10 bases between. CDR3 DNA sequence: TGTGCCAGCAGCCCCCTCCCCCCTGGAAACACCATATATTTT. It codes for CASSPLPPGNTIYF.

This CDR3 is CAWSRRGSFYSNQPQHF. CDR3 in DNA: TGTGCCTGGAGCCGGAGGGGATCCTTTTATAGCAATCAGCCCCAGCATTTT. The gene calls are TRBV30 and TRBJ1-5; tentatively, D is TRBD1 (5 bases). In germline, CDR1 is GTSNPN, CDR2 SVGIG (reference sequence). CDR3 length equals 17 residues. The V and J ends lost 3 bases and 0 bases respectively, with 18 bases between them.

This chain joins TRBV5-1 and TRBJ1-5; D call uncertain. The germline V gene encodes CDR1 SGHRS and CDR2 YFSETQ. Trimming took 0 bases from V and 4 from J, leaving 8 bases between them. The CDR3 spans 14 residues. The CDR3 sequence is CASSLEAGNQPQHF. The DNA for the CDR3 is TGCGCCAGCAGCTTGGAGGCAGGAAATCAGCCCCAGCATTTT.

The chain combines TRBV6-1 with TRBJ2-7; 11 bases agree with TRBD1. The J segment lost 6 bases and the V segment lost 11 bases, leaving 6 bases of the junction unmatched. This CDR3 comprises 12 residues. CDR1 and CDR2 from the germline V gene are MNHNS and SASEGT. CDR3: CAAGDRGCEQYF. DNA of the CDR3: TGTGCCGCCGGGGACAGGGGGTGCGAGCAGTACTTC.

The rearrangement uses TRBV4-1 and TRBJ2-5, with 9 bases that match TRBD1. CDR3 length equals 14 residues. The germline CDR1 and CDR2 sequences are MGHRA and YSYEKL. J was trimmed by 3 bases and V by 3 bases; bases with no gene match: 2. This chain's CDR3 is CASSHRTGEETQYF. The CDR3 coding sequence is TGCGCCAGCAGCCATAGGACAGGGGAAGAGACCCAGTACTTC.

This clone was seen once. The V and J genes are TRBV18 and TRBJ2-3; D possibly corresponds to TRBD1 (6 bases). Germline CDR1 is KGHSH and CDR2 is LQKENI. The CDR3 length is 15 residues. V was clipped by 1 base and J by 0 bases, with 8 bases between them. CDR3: CASSPRQESTDTQYF. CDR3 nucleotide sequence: TGTGCCAGCTCACCACGACAGGAAAGCACAGATACGCAGTATTTT.

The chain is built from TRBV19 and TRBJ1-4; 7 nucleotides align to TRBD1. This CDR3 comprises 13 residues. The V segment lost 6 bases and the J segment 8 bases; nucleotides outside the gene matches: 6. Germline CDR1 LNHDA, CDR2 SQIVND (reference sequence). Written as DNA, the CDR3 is TGTGCCAGTAGCCCGAGGGGGCGCGAAAAACTGTTTTTT. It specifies CASSPRGREKLFF. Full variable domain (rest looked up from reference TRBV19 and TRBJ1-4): DGGITQSPKYLFRKEGQNVTLSCEQNLNHDAMYWYRQDPGQGLRLIYYSQIVNDFQKGDIAEGYSVSREKKESFPLTVTSAQKNPTAFYLCASSPRGREKLFFGSGTQLSVL.

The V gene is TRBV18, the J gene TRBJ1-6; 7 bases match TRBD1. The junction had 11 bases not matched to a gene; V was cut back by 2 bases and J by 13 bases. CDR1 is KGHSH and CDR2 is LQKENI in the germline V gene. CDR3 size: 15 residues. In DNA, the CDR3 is TGTGCCAGCTCACCAGGTGGACCAGGGGGTGGGCCCCTCCACTTT. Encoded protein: CASSPGGPGGGPLHF.

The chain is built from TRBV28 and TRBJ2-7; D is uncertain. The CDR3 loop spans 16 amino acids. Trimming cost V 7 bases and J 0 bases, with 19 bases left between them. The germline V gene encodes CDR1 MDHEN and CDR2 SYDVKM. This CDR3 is CASTTLLHPDSYEQYF. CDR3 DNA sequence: TGTGCCAGCACCACCCTCCTCCACCCAGACTCCTACGAGCAGTACTTC.

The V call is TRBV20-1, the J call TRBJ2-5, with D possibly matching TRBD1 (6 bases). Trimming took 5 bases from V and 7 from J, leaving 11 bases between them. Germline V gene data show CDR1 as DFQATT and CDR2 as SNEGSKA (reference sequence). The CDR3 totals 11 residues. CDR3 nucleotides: TGCAGTGCTGTCATCAGGGGGACCCAGTACTTC. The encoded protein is CSAVIRGTQYF.